Listed below are T cell receptor beta chains from one sample, sequenced in a study. TCRdb re-called the RT-PCR reads through MiXCR, storing one row per CDR3 protein. The table lists about 680,000 distinct CDR3 sequences, 13% to 15% of them singletons, with around 3.3% in the top ten. The sequencing sample was made of memory CD4+ T cells from blood. The receptors were gathered from a female donor in good health, serving as a healthy control. Both conserved end residues are trimmed from each CDR3.

j_gene: TRBJ1-1; v_gene: TRBV4-3; CDR3aa: ASSQDLTGNTEAF
j_gene: TRBJ2-7; v_gene: TRBV4-2; CDR3aa: ASSQETRVFEQY
j_gene: TRBJ1-1; v_gene: TRBV27; CDR3aa: ASSYGTGAQNTEAF
j_gene: TRBJ2-5; v_gene: TRBV7-7; CDR3aa: ASSLAGQGAWETQY
j_gene: TRBJ1-2; v_gene: TRBV2; CDR3aa: ASRPGTENYGYT
j_gene: TRBJ1-4; v_gene: TRBV5-1; CDR3aa: ASSPGTGLDEKLF
j_gene: TRBJ1-1; v_gene: TRBV10-3; CDR3aa: AISPGPKTEAF
j_gene: TRBJ1-2; v_gene: TRBV20-1; CDR3aa: SASGGFVGYT
j_gene: TRBJ1-1; v_gene: TRBV12-3/TRBV12-4; CDR3aa: ASSSGDRGREAF
j_gene: TRBJ2-1; v_gene: TRBV11-1; CDR3aa: ASSPGLGGVHEQF
j_gene: TRBJ2-1; v_gene: TRBV5-1; CDR3aa: ASSWSPLTYNEQF
j_gene: TRBJ2-1; v_gene: TRBV20-1; CDR3aa: SAREKGLGSTFTQF
j_gene: TRBJ1-1; v_gene: TRBV15; CDR3aa: ATSRGVQSEAF
j_gene: TRBJ2-1; v_gene: TRBV29-1; CDR3aa: STGLSSYNEQF
j_gene: TRBJ1-3; v_gene: TRBV7-8; CDR3aa: ASSLGNRASGNTIY
j_gene: TRBJ1-6; v_gene: TRBV27; CDR3aa: ASSLSTVPSALH
j_gene: TRBJ2-7; v_gene: TRBV25-1; CDR3aa: ASTPGQGLYEQY
j_gene: TRBJ2-5; v_gene: TRBV20-1; CDR3aa: SARPRVLTAETQY
j_gene: TRBJ2-1; v_gene: TRBV6-2/TRBV6-3; CDR3aa: ASSYSNPLSGQF
j_gene: TRBJ2-3; v_gene: TRBV7-2; CDR3aa: ASSPNTATSGTDTQY